The clone carrying this TCR beta chain occurred once. The antigen remains undetermined. Autoimmune disease history or systemic immunosuppression excluded patients. TCRdb keeps only in-frame clones here, not all; method: immunoSEQ multiplex PCR. Here the sample spans 45,000 or so clones, more than 70% being singletons. This sample was included in a study of OX40 agonist ivuxolimab in advanced cancers. About the research overall: Dose-escalation patients had hepatocellular carcinoma, melanoma, renal cell or head and neck cancer.

Findings of the study overall: By week 6 at 0.1 to 3.0 mg/kg, blood CD4+ and CD8+ T cells had expanded clonally. Low normalized clonal expansion also occurred in some nonresponding patients.

The receptor comes from an adult with an advanced solid tumor such as melanoma, head and neck, liver or kidney cancer. The sample in question was CD4+ or CD8+ T cells sorted from blood, obtained in a trial of the OX40 agonist ivuxolimab.

The CDR3 DNA is TGTGCCAGCAGTCTGAAGAACACTGAAGCTTTCTTT. Encoded protein: CASSLKNTEAFF. The chain is built from TRBV28 and TRBJ1-1; D gene unclear. With 5 bases removed from V and 1 base from J, the gap between germline ends came to 5 bases. Per the germline V gene, CDR1 is MDHEN and CDR2 is SYDVKM. The CDR3 contains 12 residues.